This entry lists 8 T cell receptor beta chains sequenced from one sample in a study of tumor and adjacent non-tumor tissue in lung cancer. A modified ARM-PCR protocol with three rounds of nested PCR amplified TCRbeta. MiXCR, applied by TCRdb to the multiplex PCR reads, yields one record per CDR3 protein. Of fewer than 45,000 distinct CDR3 sequences in the sample, roughly three fifths were seen once. No cell sorting was done before RNA was extracted from the tissue. This non-tumor lung sample came from over 3 cm beyond the tumor edge. Sequenced: distant non-tumor lung tissue. Receptors originate from a middle-aged woman with non-small cell lung cancer.

As to this clonotype: The junction departs from germline at one end; a sequencing error may be responsible. The chain recombines TRBV11-3 with TRBJ2-3, with D maybe TRBD2 (6 bases). In germline, CDR1 is SGHNT, CDR2 YENEEA. The CDR3 has 18 residues. The CDR3 sequence: CASSLRLGTGPFTDTQCF. In DNA form, the CDR3 reads TGTGCCAGCAGCTTAAGGCTGGGGACTGGGCCGTTCACAGATACGCAGTGTTTT.

This clonotype was seen repeatedly, ten times or more. V and J are TRBV20-1 and TRBJ2-3, with 8 bases identical to TRBD2. This CDR3 has 14 amino acids. Germline V gene data show CDR1 as DFQATT and CDR2 as SNEGSKA (reference sequence). J lost 0 bases, V lost 5 bases, and 4 bases had no gene match. The DNA of the CDR3 is TGCAGTGCTCCTGCTAGCGGGAGCACAGATACGCAGTATTTT. As protein: CSAPASGSTDTQYF.

On this clonotype: Since no conserved phenylalanine or tryptophan closes the CDR3, a read error is the likely cause. This CDR3 reads CARSHPGTSGCEQYL. For the CDR3, the DNA is TGTGCCCGCAGCCACCCCGGGACTAGCGGATGCGAGCAGTACCTC. The V and J genes are TRBV11-2 and TRBJ2-7; 11 bases are a match to TRBD2. The length of the CDR3 is 15 residues. From germline, CDR1 is SGHAT and CDR2 FQNNGV.

Remarks on this clonotype: Compared with germline, one end of the junction differs, possibly owing to a read error. The CDR3 bases are TGTGCGATCAGTCTCTCTAGTGGTAATGAGCAGTTCTTC. It yields the protein CAISLSSGNEQFF. J is TRBJ2-1 and V is TRBV10-3; D uncertain. The CDR3 contains 13 residues. The germline V gene encodes CDR1 ENHRY and CDR2 SYGVKD.

This clonotype was observed many times. For the CDR3, the DNA is TGTGCCAGCAGTTTCTTTGGCACAGGGGGCGAGGGAGATACGCAGTATTTT. Its protein product is CASSFFGTGGEGDTQYF. The chain uses TRBV7-3 and TRBJ2-3; 9 nucleotides agree with TRBD1. The CDR3 spans 17 residues. Per the germline V gene, CDR1 is SGHTA and CDR2 is FQGTGA. J gave up 5 bases and V 6 bases, and 15 bases lay outside the gene matches.

This clonotype was observed a single time. At one end the junction does not follow the germline gene, possibly because of a read error. This chain joins TRBV10-1 and TRBJ2-1; D possibly corresponds to TRBD2 (6 bases). The germline V gene encodes CDR1 WNHNN and CDR2 SYGVQD (reference sequence). This CDR3 region has 15 residues. The CDR3 DNA reads as TGCACCAGCAACCGAGCTAGCGTGCTGGACAATGAGCAGTTCTTC. It is translated as CTSNRASVLDNEQFF.

Details on this clonotype: In this CDR3 the conserved last residue, phenylalanine or tryptophan, is missing, so a read error is likely. The chain has TRBV11-1 and TRBJ2-3, with D perhaps TRBD1 or TRBD2 (6 bases each). CDR1 and CDR2 from the germline V gene are SGHAT and FQDESV (reference sequence). The CDR3 is 16 residues long. CDR3 region: CAGSSIVGGSGDTQYL. CDR3 bases: TGTGCCGGCAGCTCCATAGTGGGGGGCAGTGGAGATACGCAGTATCTT.

With regard to this clonotype: At one end the junction does not follow the germline gene, possibly because of a read error. This rearrangement joins TRBV29-1 to TRBJ2-6; TRBD2 might be the D (5 bases). The CDR3 has 13 amino acids. Germline CDR1 SQVTM, CDR2 ANQGSEA. DNA of the CDR3: TGTAACGTTGGGAGCTCTGGGGCCAACGTCCTGACTTTC. It codes for CNVGSSGANVLTF.